Below, 25 T cell receptor beta chains from the same sample are listed, as sequenced in a study of Graves' ophthalmopathy and Graves' hyperthyroidism. Amplification of TCR beta CDR3 regions used RNA transcripts. Following a first-round RT-PCR that used HTBI primers, a second-round multiplex PCR was carried out. TCRdb processed the multiplex PCR reads anew with MiXCR; each CDR3 protein has one entry. The data contain a few hundred thousand distinct CDR3 sequences, roughly 21% of them singletons. Sequencing input: peripheral blood. These receptors all stem from a woman aged 50 to 65 with Graves' ophthalmopathy.

In its sample, this clonotype was seen many times. The rearrangement links TRBV14 to TRBJ2-2; the D gene is possibly TRBD2 (5 bases). With 4 bases removed from V and 1 base from J, the gap between germline ends came to 7 bases. The CDR3 is made up of 14 amino acids. Germline CDR1 reads SGHDN; CDR2 reads FVKESK. The CDR3 DNA follows: TGTGCCAGCAGCCTTAGCGTGAACACCGGGGAGCTGTTTTTT. Translating gives CASSLSVNTGELFF.

The genes are TRBV6-2 or TRBV6-3 and TRBJ2-7, with 11 bases fitting TRBD1. There are 18 residues in the CDR3. Losses at the gene ends were 5 bases for V and 1 base for J; bases not matched to a gene: 13. Germline V lookup: CDR1 MNHEY, CDR2 SVGEGT. The CDR3 loop is CASSSVADRGRMSYEQYF. Written as DNA, the CDR3 is TGTGCCAGCAGTAGCGTGGCGGACAGGGGGCGTATGTCCTACGAGCAGTACTTC.

The table lists this clonotype with a few counts. Its ends do not fully match the called genes, so a read error is possible. V gene TRBV12-3 or TRBV12-4 combines with J gene TRBJ2-5; a weak D match, TRBD1 (6 bases). This CDR3 is 15 amino acids long. CDR3: CASSFRVDSLETQYF. CDR3 bases: TGTGCCAGCAGTTTTAGAGTGGACAGCCTAGAGACTCAGTACTTC.

This clonotype has a count of ten or more. This chain joins TRBV29-1 and TRBJ1-2, with D maybe TRBD1 (5 bases). There are 12 residues in the CDR3. CDR1 is SQVTM, CDR2 ANQGSEA, per germline. V was pared by 4 bases and J by 1 base, with 7 bases between. CDR3 sequence (DNA): TGCAGCGTTGGGGGGGTTAACTATGGCTACACCTTC. Residues: CSVGGVNYGYTF.

This clonotype was seen ten or more times. The chain links TRBV15 to TRBJ1-3, with 7 nucleotides matching TRBD1. CDR1 is LNHNV, CDR2 YYDKDF, per germline (reference sequence). With V trimmed by 1 base and J by 3 bases, 6 bases remained unmatched. The CDR3 is 16 residues long. This chain's CDR3 is CATSRGDSRFGNTIYF. DNA for the CDR3: TGTGCCACCAGCAGAGGGGACAGTCGGTTTGGAAACACCATATATTTT.

With respect to this clonotype: A read error may account for a junction end that differs from germline. This chain connects TRBV12-3 or TRBV12-4 to TRBJ1-2; possibly TRBD1 for D (6 bases). The CDR3 totals 13 residues. The CDR3 region has the DNA TGTGCCAGCAGTACAACAGGGCTTGGGGGCTACAACTTC. It yields the protein CASSTTGLGGYNF.

This clonotype appeared many times. The chain joins TRBV29-1 to TRBJ2-7; tentatively, D is TRBD1 (5 bases). Germline V gene sequence: CDR1 SQVTM, CDR2 ANQGSEA. This CDR3 is 15 amino acids long. Between the trimmed V and J ends, which lost 2 bases and 3 bases, there was a span of 17 bases. CDR3 coding DNA: TGCAGCGTTGAAACTGGGGCAGGTCAGGACTACGAGCAGTACTTC. This encodes CSVETGAGQDYEQYF.

This clonotype was observed a few times. V is TRBV7-2 and J is TRBJ1-1; D may be TRBD1 (6 bases). Germline-derived CDR1 and CDR2 are SGHTA and FQGNSA. This CDR3 is built from 14 residues. Trimming took 8 bases from V and 4 from J, leaving 17 bases between them. In DNA, the CDR3 is TGTGCCAGCGCTAGCACAGGGTGGGTCACTGAAGCTTTCTTT. The encoded protein is CASASTGWVTEAFF.

This clonotype has ten or more counts. The gene calls are TRBV3-1 and TRBJ1-1; maybe TRBD1 (5 bases). This CDR3 has 17 residues. V was shortened by 4 bases and J by 0 bases, with 18 bases between the two germline ends. Looked up from germline, CDR1 is LGHDT and CDR2 is YNNKEL (reference sequence). CDR3 DNA: TGTGCCAGCAGCCCTCCGGGGGAGAAGGCAATGAACACTGAAGCTTTCTTT. This encodes CASSPPGEKAMNTEAFF.

This clonotype was observed at least ten times. This chain uses TRBV19 with TRBJ1-5; 9 bases agree with TRBD1. The V and J ends lost 3 bases and 0 bases, in that order; junction bases with no gene match: 15. The CDR3 length is 20 residues. Germline CDR1 reads LNHDA; CDR2 reads SQIVND (reference sequence). The CDR3 DNA reads TGTGCCAGTAGTATTGCCACAGGGGGCCAAACCTCTTATAGCAATCAGCCCCAGCATTTT. It encodes CASSIATGGQTSYSNQPQHF.

This clonotype occurred many times. The chain joins TRBV20-1 to TRBJ1-2, with D uncertain. The CDR3 is made up of 11 amino acids. The V and J ends lost 6 bases and 4 bases respectively, with 9 bases between them. The germline V gene has CDR1 DFQATT and CDR2 SNEGSKA (reference sequence). The CDR3 sequence is CSARSGYGYTF. The DNA of the CDR3 is TGCAGTGCCAGATCGGGCTATGGCTACACCTTC.

This clonotype was seen at least ten times. This chain joins TRBV7-2 and TRBJ1-5; perhaps TRBD1 as D (6 bases). Trimming cost V 5 bases and J 1 base, with 24 bases left between them. Germline CDR1 and CDR2: SGHTA and FQGNSA. The CDR3 sequence is 19 residues long. The CDR3, as DNA: TGTGCCAGCAGCCCAAAGGGGTTATCGGGGGGCAGGAGCAATCAGCCCCAGCATTTT. This sequence encodes CASSPKGLSGGRSNQPQHF.

V and J are TRBV28 and TRBJ2-7; D is uncertain. The V end lost 3 bases, the J end lost 0 bases, and 9 bases lay between the germline ends. The CDR3 runs to 14 residues. Germline V gene sequence: CDR1 MDHEN, CDR2 SYDVKM. CDR3 coding DNA: TGTGCCAGCAGTTTCAACGGTTTCTCCTACGAGCAGTACTTC. Its protein product is CASSFNGFSYEQYF. The variable domain in full, completed from reference TRBV28 and TRBJ2-7, reads DVKVTQSSRYLVKRTGEKVFLECVQDMDHENMFWYRQDPGLGLRLIYFSYDVKMKEKGDIPEGYSVSREKKERFSLILESASTNQTSMYLCASSFNGFSYEQYFGPGTRLTVT.

A remark on this clonotype: This may arise from a read error, as a much more abundant clone is one base away. The chain carries TRBV20-1 and TRBJ2-7; tentative D call: TRBD2 (6 bases). Trimming shortened V by 5 bases and J by 0 bases, and 20 bases separated the two germline ends. The CDR3 consists of 16 residues. Germline CDR1 and CDR2: DFQATT and SNEGSKA (reference sequence). The CDR3 spells CSAGKLASAYSYEQYF. The CDR3 DNA is TGCAGTGCTGGCAAATTGGCTAGCGCTTACTCCTACGAGCAGTACTTC.

The chain uses TRBV15 and TRBJ2-6, with D possibly matching TRBD1 (6 bases). Trimming stripped 5 bases from V and 0 bases from J, with 11 bases between. The CDR3 length is 16 residues. CDR1 LNHNV and CDR2 YYDKDF come from the germline V gene (reference sequence). CDR3 bases: TGTGCCACCAGCTCCTCCAGGGGCTCTGGGGCCAACGTCCTGACTTTC. Translated, it gives CATSSSRGSGANVLTF.

This clonotype was observed at least ten times. This sequence may be a read error, since a much larger clone differs from it by one base. This sequence joins TRBV6-2 or TRBV6-3 and TRBJ1-5; D uncertain. V gave up 6 bases and J gave up 7 bases, with 16 bases separating them. There are 14 residues in the CDR3. Germline loops: CDR1 MNHEY, CDR2 SVGEGT. In DNA, the CDR3 is TGTGCCAGCAGCCCTACAGAGAACGACCAGCCCCAGCATTTT. Amino acids: CASSPTENDQPQHF.

This clonotype has just one count. The chain couples TRBV6-2 or TRBV6-3 to TRBJ1-2; D remains ambiguous. This CDR3 spans 13 amino acids. Trimming pared 7 bases from V and 8 bases from J, leaving 17 bases between. Germline loops: CDR1 MNHEY, CDR2 SVGEGT. The CDR3 here is CASMNSDGRGYTF. CDR3 coding DNA: TGTGCCAGCATGAATTCAGATGGGCGAGGCTACACCTTC.

This clonotype was counted many times. This chain links TRBV7-9 with TRBJ2-7; weak D call: TRBD1 (5 bases). Between the trimmed V and J ends, which lost 8 bases and 2 bases, there was a span of 13 bases. CDR3 length: 13 amino acids. Germline V gives CDR1 SEHNR, CDR2 FQNEAQ (reference sequence). DNA of the CDR3: TGTGCCAGCGGTCCAGGGTCCCCCTACGAGCAGTACTTC. Protein product: CASGPGSPYEQYF.

The V gene is TRBV20-1, the J gene TRBJ2-4; D might be TRBD1 (6 bases). The germline V gene encodes CDR1 DFQATT and CDR2 SNEGSKA (reference sequence). There are 15 residues in the CDR3. The V and J ends lost 4 bases and 0 bases respectively, with 13 bases between them. The CDR3 region is CSATRDNIAKNIQYF. The DNA for the CDR3 is TGCAGTGCTACCCGGGACAATATAGCCAAAAACATTCAGTACTTC.

The rearrangement uses TRBV6-1 and TRBJ1-2, with 7 bases matching TRBD1. The CDR3 sequence is 15 residues long. CDR1 MNHNS and CDR2 SASEGT come from the germline V gene. J was trimmed by 3 bases and V by 5 bases; bases with no gene match: 9. The CDR3: CASSRLGGLDYGYTF. The CDR3 DNA reads as TGTGCCAGCAGTCGTCTAGGGGGCCTGGACTATGGCTACACCTTC.

This clonotype has a count of ten or more. The rearrangement uses TRBV27 and TRBJ1-5; D unresolved. The length of the CDR3 is 10 residues. Germline CDR1 is MNHEY and CDR2 is SMNVEV (reference sequence). Trimming shortened V by 8 bases and J by 7 bases, and 6 bases separated the two germline ends. This chain's CDR3 is CASPSQPQHF. The CDR3 DNA follows: TGTGCCAGCCCTAGCCAGCCCCAGCATTTT.

The chain employs TRBV30 and TRBJ1-2, with D hard to call. Trimming shortened V by 0 bases and J by 4 bases, and 12 bases separated the two germline ends. CDR1 and CDR2 from the germline V gene are GTSNPN and SVGIG (reference sequence). CDR3 size: 14 residues. CDR3 protein: CAWSVPGEVYGYTF. The CDR3 DNA reads as TGTGCCTGGAGTGTACCAGGAGAGGTCTATGGCTACACCTTC.

This clonotype has at least ten counts. The chain is built from TRBV19 and TRBJ1-2; maybe TRBD1 (6 bases). The CDR3 is made up of 16 amino acids. V lost 7 bases to trimming and J lost 4 bases, with 22 bases between them. The germline gives CDR1 LNHDA, CDR2 SQIVND (reference sequence). CDR3 sequence: CASIQQGVGLRYGYTF. CDR3 bases: TGTGCCAGTATTCAACAGGGAGTAGGCCTTCGCTATGGCTACACCTTC.

This clonotype was found many times. The chain's CDR3 is CASSYSATGGQNTEAFF. The CDR3 DNA sequence: TGTGCCAGCAGTTACTCCGCGACAGGGGGCCAGAACACTGAAGCTTTCTTT. This chain joins TRBV6-5 and TRBJ1-1; TRBD1 matches 10 bases. This CDR3 comprises 17 residues. Germline CDR1 is MNHEY and CDR2 is SVGAGI. V was pared by 0 bases and J by 1 base, with 5 bases of the junction left unmatched.

The chain employs TRBV19 and TRBJ1-2, with D possibly being TRBD1 (5 bases). The germline CDR1 and CDR2 sequences are LNHDA and SQIVND (reference sequence). V was clipped by 3 bases and J by 8 bases, with 19 bases between them. The CDR3 spans 15 residues. CDR3 residues: CASSIVTAFSGGYTF. In DNA form, the CDR3 reads TGTGCCAGTAGTATTGTGACAGCGTTCTCAGGCGGCTACACCTTC.